The text below deals with one T cell receptor (beta chain). Some clones are missing from TCRdb's copy, which holds only in-frame ones; the method was immunoSEQ multiplex PCR. Of 240,000 or so clones in the sample, around 85% were seen once. The data were taken from a study of cytomegalovirus exposure and HLA in healthy donors. Overall study: A later analysis reported the 100 to 150 validation repertoires used the same platform as the roughly 700 first-cohort repertoires.

There are 17 residues in the CDR3. With 5 bases removed from V and 0 bases from J, the gap between germline ends came to 18 bases. The germline gives CDR1 SNHLY, CDR2 FYNNEI. The sample consisted of PBMCs. The chain recombines TRBV2 with TRBJ2-3; tentatively, D is TRBD2 (6 bases). The clonotype was recovered from a woman between 25 and 40 years old in good health and CMV-seropositive. In nucleotides, the CDR3 is TGTGCCAGCAGTTCGCCGGGGGTGGGTGGCAGCACAGATACGCAGTATTTT. Translated: CASSSPGVGGSTDTQYF.